This entry lists 26 T cell receptor beta chains sequenced from one sample in a study of human T cells and chemical hapten exposure. Using its own MiXCR run on the RACE reads, TCRdb lists one record per CDR3 protein. The data show about 120,000 distinct CDR3 sequences, roughly 12% seen once. The time point: patch test 1, 2 weeks after DPC sensitization. Indicated treatment: therapeutic diphenylcyclopropenone sensitization with weekly scalp DPC. The source material was whole blood, sampled in connection with sensitization to the hapten diphenylcyclopropenone (DPC). Receptors were obtained from a woman aged 50 to 60 with alopecia areata. Some clones in this sample may be carry-over from other donors' samples.

V and J are TRBV21-1 and TRBJ2-1; the DNA was not used to check the table's D call, TRBD1. TRBV21-1 is tagged as a pseudogene. This CDR3 spans 16 amino acids. DNA of the CDR3: TGTGCCAGCAGGGGACGGAGCGGCCCCTCCTACAATGAGCAGTTCTTC. Its translation is CASRGRSGPSYNEQFF.

The chain uses TRBV18 and TRBJ1-2; D is unresolved. V lost 1 base, J lost 7 bases, and 13 bases lay in between. Germline V lookup: CDR1 KGHSH, CDR2 LQKENI. The CDR3 runs 14 residues. CDR3 in DNA: TGTGCCAGCTCACCACGACGTGATTCCTTTGGCTACACCTTC. It encodes CASSPRRDSFGYTF.

This clonotype occurred many times. V usage is TRBV29-1 and J usage is TRBJ1-1; no clear D gene. Germline values: CDR1 SQVTM, CDR2 ANQGSEA. The CDR3 covers 11 residues. The V and J ends lost 5 bases and 0 bases respectively, with 4 bases between them. CDR3 sequence (DNA): TGCAGCGTTCGGGTGAACACTGAAGCTTTCTTT. It yields the protein CSVRVNTEAFF.

This chain connects TRBV18 to TRBJ2-7, with a possible D match to TRBD1 (5 bases). V shed 2 bases and J shed 2 bases, with 7 bases lying between them. The germline V gene has CDR1 KGHSH and CDR2 LQKENI. There are 13 residues in the CDR3. Here the CDR3 reads CASSPTGTYEQYF. The CDR3 coding sequence is TGTGCCAGCTCACCAACAGGAACCTACGAGCAGTACTTC.

This clonotype was detected only a few times. The chain has TRBV29-1 and TRBJ2-7, with a tentative D call TRBD1 (5 bases). Germline CDR1 reads SQVTM; CDR2 reads ANQGSEA. V lost 1 base and J lost 4, with 14 bases in between. The CDR3 has 14 amino acids. The CDR3 protein is CSVEGAGLTYEQYF. The CDR3 bases are TGCAGCGTTGAAGGGGCAGGGCTTACTTACGAGCAGTACTTC.

The chain recombines TRBV5-1 with TRBJ2-3; D possibly corresponds to TRBD1 (6 bases). Trimming took off 3 bases at V and 2 bases at J, with 13 bases between the two ends. The CDR3 runs 15 residues. Germline V gene data show CDR1 as SGHRS and CDR2 as YFSETQ. The CDR3 bases are TGCGCCAGCAGCTCGGTAGGGGGAACCACAGATACGCAGTATTTT. It codes for CASSSVGGTTDTQYF.

This clonotype was detected a few times. The gene calls are TRBV7-6 and TRBJ1-4; D call uncertain. This CDR3 has 13 amino acids. CDR1 SGHVS and CDR2 FNYEAQ come from the germline V gene. V lost 4 bases and J 8 bases, leaving 11 bases between the germline ends. The CDR3 here is CASSWRTSEKLFF. CDR3 DNA sequence: TGTGCCAGCAGCTGGAGAACTTCCGAAAAACTGTTTTTT.

This clonotype was observed a handful of times. This chain joins TRBV5-1 and TRBJ1-4; D is unresolved. V was trimmed by 3 bases and J by 5 bases, leaving 5 bases between them. The germline V gene encodes CDR1 SGHRS and CDR2 YFSETQ. This CDR3 has 12 amino acids. CDR3 coding DNA: TGCGCCAGCAGCTATCAAAATGAAAAACTGTTTTTT. The encoded protein is CASSYQNEKLFF.

In its sample, this clonotype was seen a few times. This chain uses TRBV6-2 or TRBV6-3 with TRBJ2-6; 7 nucleotides align to TRBD1. Per the germline V gene, CDR1 is MNHEY and CDR2 is SVGEGT. J gave up 0 bases and V 1 base, and 12 bases lay outside the gene matches. The CDR3 is 20 amino acids. Here the CDR3 DNA reads TGTGCCAGCAGTTACTGGCCGATGGACAGGCGGACCTCTGGGGCCAACGTCCTGACTTTC. Protein sequence: CASSYWPMDRRTSGANVLTF.

The gene calls are TRBV7-9 and TRBJ2-7; tentatively, D is TRBD1 (5 bases). Germline V gene sequence: CDR1 SEHNR, CDR2 FQNEAQ (reference sequence). Trimming took 6 bases from V and 3 from J, leaving 12 bases between them. There are 13 residues in the CDR3. The CDR3 loop is CASSHIDSYEQYF. The CDR3 coding sequence is TGTGCCAGCAGTCACATAGACAGCTACGAGCAGTACTTC. The variable domain in full, with the rest retrieved from reference TRBV7-9 and TRBJ2-7, is DTGVSQNPRHKITKRGQNVTFRCDPISEHNRLYWYRQTLGQGPEFLTYFQNEAQLEKSRLLSDRFSAERPKGSFSTLEIQRTEQGDSAMYLCASSHIDSYEQYFGPGTRLTVT.

This clonotype was seen ten or more times. The genes are TRBV24-1 and TRBJ1-4; TRBD1 matches 7 bases. Germline CDR1 is KGHDR and CDR2 is SFDVKD. J gave up 6 bases and V 4 bases, and 4 bases lay outside the gene matches. This CDR3 is built from 14 residues. Written as DNA, the CDR3 is TGTGCCACCAGTGACACTGGGACAGATGAAAAACTGTTTTTT. Its protein product is CATSDTGTDEKLFF.

The sample holds a few counts of this clonotype. The chain joins TRBV29-1 to TRBJ1-4; D is unclear. The CDR3 extends over 14 amino acids. From germline, CDR1 is SQVTM and CDR2 ANQGSEA. Trimming removed 6 bases at V and 3 bases at J, with 14 bases between. CDR3 region: CSVKYRDPNEKLFF. DNA of the CDR3: TGCAGCGTAAAATACAGAGATCCTAATGAAAAACTGTTTTTT.

This clonotype was seen ten or more times. V and J are TRBV7-2 and TRBJ2-5; 11 nucleotides line up with TRBD2. V shed 5 bases, J shed 4 bases, and the junction held 9 bases outside the gene matches. The CDR3 runs 16 residues. Per germline, CDR1 SGHTA and CDR2 FQGNSA. The DNA of the CDR3 is TGTGCCAGCAGCCCAGCCCAGCTAGCGGGAGGAGAGACCCAGTACTTC. Its protein is CASSPAQLAGGETQYF.

This clonotype was observed a handful of times. CDR3 bases: TGTGCCAGCAGCCCTCCTCATGGGGTCGGGCAGTACTTC. It specifies CASSPPHGVGQYF. This chain connects TRBV7-2 to TRBJ2-7; D remains ambiguous. Trimming cost V 5 bases and J 9 bases, with 17 bases left between them. Germline V gene data show CDR1 as SGHTA and CDR2 as FQGNSA. CDR3 length: 13 amino acids. The whole variable domain, filled in from reference TRBV7-2 and TRBJ2-7, reads GAGVSQSPSNKVTEKGKDVELRCDPISGHTALYWYRQSLGQGLEFLIYFQGNSAPDKSGLPSDRFSAERTGGSVSTLTIQRTQQEDSAVYLCASSPPHGVGQYFGPGTRLTVT.

J is TRBJ2-1 and V is TRBV5-1; 8 nucleotides align to TRBD2. CDR3 length: 13 residues. Per the germline V gene, CDR1 is SGHRS and CDR2 is YFSETQ. The J segment lost 8 bases and the V segment lost 4 bases, leaving 5 bases of the junction unmatched. The CDR3 reads CASSGGLAHEQFF. The CDR3, as DNA: TGCGCCAGCAGCGGAGGACTAGCTCATGAGCAGTTCTTC.

This clonotype turned up a few times. This chain joins TRBV6-6 and TRBJ1-1; possibly TRBD1 for D (5 bases). CDR1 and CDR2 (germline): MNHNY, SVGAGI (reference sequence). The CDR3 is 14 amino acids. V was pared by 8 bases and J by 1 base, with 14 bases between. The CDR3 region is CASGQPTGNTEAFF. Here the CDR3 DNA reads TGTGCCAGCGGTCAACCTACAGGGAACACTGAAGCTTTCTTT.

This clonotype was detected many times. The V gene is TRBV11-2, the J gene TRBJ2-3; D is unclear. V lost 5 bases, J lost 4 bases, and 7 bases lay in between. Germline CDR1 and CDR2: SGHAT and FQNNGV. The length of the CDR3 is 12 residues. The CDR3 protein is CASSPAADTQYF. The CDR3 DNA follows: TGTGCCAGCAGCCCCGCGGCAGATACGCAGTATTTT.

A remark on this clonotype: A much larger clone differs from this one at a single base, so this may be a read error. The chain uses TRBV28 and TRBJ1-2; 8 bases fit TRBD1. CDR3 length: 16 amino acids. Germline lookup yields CDR1 MDHEN and CDR2 SYDVKM. V lost 1 base and J lost 8; bases outside the gene matches: 12. CDR3: CASSLYLVGTGKGYTF. The CDR3 nucleotides are TGTGCCAGCAGTTTATATCTGGTTGGGACAGGAAAAGGCTACACCTTC.

This clonotype was observed a few times. The chain is built from TRBV5-1 and TRBJ1-1, with D uncertain. The CDR3 covers 14 residues. V was cut by 1 base and J by 0 bases, with 7 bases left in between. CDR1 is SGHRS, CDR2 YFSETQ, per germline. The CDR3 coding sequence is TGCGCCAGCAGCTTGACACAAATGAACACTGAAGCTTTCTTT. This gives the protein CASSLTQMNTEAFF. Complete variable domain (other parts from reference TRBV5-1 and TRBJ1-1): KAGVTQTPRYLIKTRGQQVTLSCSPISGHRSVSWYQQTPGQGLQFLFEYFSETQRNKGNFPGRFSGRQFSNSRSEMNVSTLELGDSALYLCASSLTQMNTEAFFGQGTRLTVV.

The J gene is TRBJ1-4, the V gene TRBV7-9; TRBD1 might be the D (5 bases). There are 15 residues in the CDR3. V lost 3 bases, J lost 6 bases, and 14 bases lay in between. Per the germline V gene, CDR1 is SEHNR and CDR2 is FQNEAQ (reference sequence). The CDR3 DNA sequence: TGTGCCAGCAGCTTCGGGACCCTCGGATATGAAAAACTGTTTTTT. Translating it yields CASSFGTLGYEKLFF. The full variable domain, completed using reference TRBV7-9 and TRBJ1-4, is DTGVSQNPRHKITKRGQNVTFRCDPISEHNRLYWYRQTLGQGPEFLTYFQNEAQLEKSRLLSDRFSAERPKGSFSTLEIQRTEQGDSAMYLCASSFGTLGYEKLFFGSGTQLSVL.

The rearrangement joins TRBV6-6 to TRBJ1-1; D is possibly TRBD1 (6 bases). Germline V gene lookup returns CDR1 MNHNY and CDR2 SVGAGI (reference sequence). Trimming removed 2 bases at V and 2 bases at J, with 12 bases between. There are 15 residues in the CDR3. The CDR3 bases are TGTGCCAGCAGTTACAGCAGGGGTCAAAACACTGAAGCTTTCTTT. Protein: CASSYSRGQNTEAFF.

In this sample, this clonotype turned up a few times. The genes are TRBV28 and TRBJ1-3, with D unclear. The V gene's germline CDR1 is MDHEN and CDR2 SYDVKM. CDR3 length: 11 amino acids. V was cut by 7 bases and J by 7 bases, with 8 bases left in between. This CDR3 reads CASNQHNTIYF. The CDR3 DNA reads TGTGCCAGCAACCAACACAACACCATATATTTT.

This clonotype was recorded at least ten times. The gene calls are TRBV6-6 and TRBJ2-3, with 10 nucleotides matching TRBD1. With V trimmed by 8 bases and J by 4 bases, 6 bases remained unmatched. The CDR3 length is 14 residues. CDR1 is MNHNY, CDR2 SVGAGI, per germline (reference sequence). CDR3 coding DNA: TGTGCCAGCGGAGACAGGGGGCACGCAGATACGCAGTATTTT. Translated, it gives CASGDRGHADTQYF.

The chain combines TRBV28 with TRBJ1-6; D ambiguous. V shed 11 bases and J shed 5 bases, with 10 bases lying between them. This CDR3 is built from 12 residues. Germline assignment: CDR1 MDHEN and CDR2 SYDVKM. The CDR3 DNA sequence: TGTGCCGTAGGGATAAATAATTCACCCCTCCACTTT. This codes for CAVGINNSPLHF.

This clonotype was found a few times. The chain employs TRBV27 and TRBJ2-7, with D uncertain. CDR1 MNHEY and CDR2 SMNVEV come from the germline V gene (reference sequence). This CDR3 comprises 15 residues. The V end was cut by 0 bases, the J end by 0 bases, with 9 bases between. In DNA, the CDR3 is TGTGCCAGCAGTTTATCGTCAAGAAGCTCCTACGAGCAGTACTTC. It specifies CASSLSSRSSYEQYF.

This clonotype was seen at least ten times. V gene TRBV7-6 combines with J gene TRBJ1-1; possibly TRBD1 for D (5 bases). The CDR3 sequence is 13 residues long. The germline V gene encodes CDR1 SGHVS and CDR2 FNYEAQ. The V and J ends lost 1 base and 5 bases respectively, with 8 bases between them. The CDR3 DNA is TGTGCCAGCAGCTTAGAGTGGGGGACTGAAGCTTTCTTT. Amino acids: CASSLEWGTEAFF.